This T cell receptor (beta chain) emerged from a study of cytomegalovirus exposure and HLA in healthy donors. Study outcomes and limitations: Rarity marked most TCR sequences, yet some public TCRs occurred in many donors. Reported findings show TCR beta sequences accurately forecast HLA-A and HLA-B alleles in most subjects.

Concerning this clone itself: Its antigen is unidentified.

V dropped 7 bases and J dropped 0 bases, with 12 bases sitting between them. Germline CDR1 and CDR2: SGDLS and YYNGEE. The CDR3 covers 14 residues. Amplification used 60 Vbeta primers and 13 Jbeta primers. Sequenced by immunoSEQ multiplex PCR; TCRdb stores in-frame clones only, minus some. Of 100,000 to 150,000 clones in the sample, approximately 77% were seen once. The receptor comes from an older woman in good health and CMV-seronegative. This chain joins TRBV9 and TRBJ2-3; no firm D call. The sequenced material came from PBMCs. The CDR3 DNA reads TGTGCCAGCTCCCCACACCCTAGCACAGATACGCAGTATTTT. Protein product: CASSPHPSTDTQYF.